This section outlines one T cell receptor beta chain sequence together with its context. Its matching antigen is unknown. The CDR3 is made up of 12 amino acids. Trimming pared 5 bases from V and 4 bases from J, leaving 8 bases between. CDR1 SGHDN and CDR2 FVKESK come from the germline V gene. Separation from the roughly 670-subject first cohort characterized the roughly 130-subject validation cohort, to which the donors belonged. Sequencing used immunoSEQ multiplex PCR; TCRdb keeps in-frame clones, though not all of them. The repertoire holds 150,000 to 200,000 clones, with roughly 83% as singletons. This sample stems from a study of cytomegalovirus exposure and HLA in healthy donors. Study observations and caveats: As was reported, the classifier diagnosed cytomegalovirus status with high specificity and sensitivity. Confirmation in vitro established that a few CMV-associated chains were specific for CMV antigens. Most TCR sequences were seen very rarely across donors, but some public TCRs occurred in many.

This clonotype originated in a woman under 30 in good health and CMV-seronegative. The sequenced sample consisted of PBMCs. This chain connects TRBV14 to TRBJ1-1; D is undetermined. Here the CDR3 DNA reads TGTGCCAGCAGCTTGGTGGCCACTGAAGCTTTCTTT. This translates into CASSLVATEAFF.